The clone carrying this T cell receptor beta chain was seen ten or more times. Antigen: not known. TCR beta CDR3 regions were amplified from RNA transcripts. Using the HTBI primer set, a first-round RT-PCR was run on the TCR CDR3. TCRdb processed the multiplex PCR reads anew with MiXCR; each CDR3 protein has one entry. The table has 300,000 to 400,000 distinct CDR3 sequences, approximately 22% seen once. These data come from a study of T cells in Graves' hyperthyroidism and ophthalmopathy. Whole-study findings and limits: Progression to ophthalmopathy was predicted a median of roughly 6.5 months early.

Deletions cut 5 bases from V and 1 base from J, with 12 bases between. Germline V lookup: CDR1 SEHNR, CDR2 FQNEAQ (reference sequence). The CDR3 is 15 amino acids. The origin of this receptor is a woman between 50 and 59 years old with Graves' hyperthyroidism. The chain uses TRBV7-9 and TRBJ2-1; D uncertain. Sequencing was done on a sample of blood. This chain's CDR3 is CASSRRVGSYNEQFF. As DNA, the CDR3 is TGTGCCAGCAGCCGCAGAGTGGGATCCTACAATGAGCAGTTCTTC.